These 15 T cell receptor beta chains share one sample of origin, sequenced in a study of pediatric ulcerative colitis. Repertoires were generated with immunoSEQ multiplex PCR, while TCRdb's copy carries only in-frame clones and drops some. The table shows some 37,000 clones, with 73% occurring only once. The rectum was sampled with one to two pinch biopsies at colonoscopy. Sequencing input: gut tissue. These TCRs come from a boy between 10 and 17 years old with moderate ulcerative colitis.

By share of the sample, this clone is medium-sized. The chain has TRBV7-2 and TRBJ1-1; perhaps TRBD1 as D (5 bases). The CDR3 length is 15 residues. CDR1 SGHTA and CDR2 FQGNSA come from the germline V gene. V lost 1 base and J lost 5, with 14 bases in between. For the CDR3, the DNA is TGTGCCAGCAGCTTAGTGTGGAAAGGGACTACTGAAGCTTTCTTT. This codes for CASSLVWKGTTEAFF.

The chain joins TRBV7-7 to TRBJ2-7; 7 bases fit TRBD2. With V trimmed by 2 bases and J by 3 bases, 7 bases remained unmatched. Germline CDR1 reads SSHAT; CDR2 reads FNYEAQ (reference sequence). This CDR3 is 15 amino acids long. In nucleotides, the CDR3 is TGTGCCAGCAGCTTACGCGCGGGAGTAAACTACGAGCAGTACTTC. Translation: CASSLRAGVNYEQYF.

The chain uses TRBV6-5 and TRBJ1-1; D call uncertain. Between the trimmed V and J ends, which lost 5 bases and 7 bases, there was a span of 14 bases. Germline V lookup: CDR1 MNHEY, CDR2 SVGAGI. This CDR3 contains 13 residues. The CDR3 loop reads CASSPHRAGEAFF. For the CDR3, the DNA is TGTGCCAGCAGTCCTCATCGGGCGGGTGAAGCTTTCTTT.

The chain has TRBV10-1 and TRBJ2-7, with unresolved D. The CDR3 consists of 16 residues. Deletions cut 0 bases from V and 3 bases from J, with 15 bases between. Germline V gene lookup returns CDR1 WNHNN and CDR2 SYGVQD (reference sequence). Written as DNA, the CDR3 is TGCGCCAGCAGTGAGTCGGGCGAAGGCCGAGACTACGAGCAGTACTTC. The encoded protein is CASSESGEGRDYEQYF.

The chain is built from TRBV7-8 and TRBJ1-5, with D uncertain. Germline CDR1 and CDR2: SGHVS and FQNEAQ. This CDR3 has 13 residues. The germline V and J ends were trimmed by 5 bases and 4 bases, with 9 bases remaining between them. As DNA, the CDR3 is TGTGCCAGCAGCCCAACAGTGAATCAGCCCCAGCATTTT. Its protein is CASSPTVNQPQHF.

This clone came up a few times. The J gene is TRBJ2-7, the V gene TRBV7-2, with D possibly TRBD1 on 5 matching bases. V was trimmed by 1 base and J by 4 bases, leaving 8 bases between them. CDR3 size: 13 residues. Germline-derived CDR1 and CDR2 are SGHTA and FQGNSA. CDR3 DNA sequence: TGTGCCAGCAGCTTAGTCGGACATTACGAGCAGTACTTC. It translates to CASSLVGHYEQYF.

The V gene is TRBV7-2, the J gene TRBJ2-1; D uncertain. Trimming shortened V by 3 bases and J by 7 bases, and 13 bases separated the two germline ends. Germline values: CDR1 SGHTA, CDR2 FQGNSA. This CDR3 is 14 amino acids long. The CDR3 nucleotides are TGTGCCAGCAGCTTGGTAGCTTCCTCGAATGAGCAGTTCTTC. This sequence encodes CASSLVASSNEQFF.

This clone was counted once. The chain employs TRBV6-6 and TRBJ1-5, with D tentatively TRBD1 (5 bases). CDR3 length: 13 amino acids. Deletions cut 2 bases from V and 8 bases from J, with 10 bases between. Germline CDR1 MNHNY, CDR2 SVGAGI (reference sequence). The CDR3 spells CASSYRGAEPQHF. CDR3 DNA: TGTGCCAGCAGTTACAGGGGCGCGGAGCCCCAGCATTTT.

The V and J genes are TRBV9 and TRBJ1-2, with no clear D. CDR1 and CDR2 (germline): SGDLS, YYNGEE. The V and J ends lost 6 bases and 4 bases respectively, with 13 bases between them. The CDR3 consists of 13 residues. Here the CDR3 DNA reads TGTGCCAGCAATTCGGCAGCGACCTATGGCTACACCTTC. Residues: CASNSAATYGYTF.

The chain couples TRBV6-5 to TRBJ2-4, with TRBD2 identical over 8 bases. V lost 6 bases, J lost 7 bases, and 11 bases stayed unmatched. The germline V gene has CDR1 MNHEY and CDR2 SVGAGI. The CDR3 runs 15 residues. The CDR3 bases are TGTGCCAGCAGCTTAGCCGGGACTAGGGGTAACATTCAGTACTTC. As protein: CASSLAGTRGNIQYF.

The chain joins TRBV7-9 to TRBJ1-2, with D possibly matching TRBD1 (6 bases). From germline, CDR1 is SEHNR and CDR2 FQNEAQ (reference sequence). The V and J ends lost 5 bases and 5 bases respectively, with 18 bases between them. This CDR3 contains 15 residues. The CDR3 loop reads CASSAAGGLGYGYTF. DNA of the CDR3: TGTGCCAGCAGCGCAGCTGGGGGCTTGGGGTATGGCTACACCTTC.

This rearrangement joins TRBV7-6 to TRBJ1-4; D might be TRBD1 (5 bases). Germline V CDR1 and CDR2: SGHVS, FNYEAQ. CDR3 size: 15 residues. V lost 5 bases and J 8 bases, leaving 18 bases between the germline ends. DNA for the CDR3: TGTGCCAGCAGCGATCCCCATACGGGGCACGAAAAACTGTTTTTT. It specifies CASSDPHTGHEKLFF.

The rearrangement uses TRBV4-1 and TRBJ2-3; 8 bases align to TRBD2. J gave up 1 base and V 3 bases, and 15 bases lay outside the gene matches. The CDR3 contains 19 residues. Germline loops: CDR1 MGHRA, CDR2 YSYEKL. The CDR3 nucleotides read TGCGCCAGCAGCCAGCAAATCGGGAGGGCGGGAGGCGGCACAGATACGCAGTATTTT. This codes for CASSQQIGRAGGGTDTQYF.

The chain couples TRBV30 to TRBJ2-3; tentatively, D is TRBD2 (5 bases). V was clipped by 5 bases and J by 5 bases, with 14 bases between them. CDR3 size: 13 residues. CDR1 and CDR2 from the germline V gene are GTSNPN and SVGIG (reference sequence). CDR3 region: CAWALRGGDTQYF. In DNA form, the CDR3 reads TGTGCCTGGGCTCTAAGAGGAGGAGATACGCAGTATTTT.

This chain joins TRBV7-6 and TRBJ2-7; D perhaps matches TRBD2 (5 bases). Per the germline V gene, CDR1 is SGHVS and CDR2 is FNYEAQ. The CDR3 has 13 residues. The V end lost 5 bases, the J end lost 6 bases, and 14 bases lay between the germline ends. The CDR3 is CASSPKLEGEQYF. DNA of the CDR3: TGTGCCAGCAGCCCAAAACTAGAGGGCGAGCAGTACTTC.